A single sample gave rise to the 24 T cell receptor beta chains below, sequenced in a study of cytomegalovirus exposure and HLA in healthy donors. The PCR was carried out with 60 Vbeta primers and 13 Jbeta primers. Assay: immunoSEQ multiplex PCR; the TCRdb copy retains only in-frame clones and omits some. In the table there are about 160,000 clones, about three quarters of which are singletons. The source material was PBMCs. The source is a female donor in good health and CMV-seronegative.

This chain connects TRBV11-3 to TRBJ2-5, with D possibly being TRBD1 (6 bases). This CDR3 comprises 13 residues. The germline CDR1 and CDR2 sequences are SGHNT and YENEEA. V gave up 4 bases and J gave up 9 bases, with 15 bases separating them. The CDR3 is CASSSTGKGPQYF. The CDR3 DNA sequence: TGTGCCAGCAGCTCCACAGGGAAGGGGCCCCAGTACTTC.

Worth noting for this clone: At the DNA level, this CDR3 is encoded by other sequences in the same sample as well. This sequence joins TRBV2 and TRBJ2-3; weak D call: TRBD2 (6 bases). The length of the CDR3 is 14 residues. V was clipped by 5 bases and J by 0 bases, with 9 bases between them. The V gene's germline CDR1 is SNHLY and CDR2 FYNNEI. The CDR3 protein is CASSRTTSTDTQYF. DNA of the CDR3: TGTGCCAGCAGTCGGACTACCAGCACAGATACGCAGTATTTT.

This clone was seen once. The chain employs TRBV30 and TRBJ2-2; 7 nucleotides align to TRBD2. Trimming at V came to 7 bases and at J to 3 bases, leaving 11 bases not matched to a gene. The V gene's germline CDR1 is GTSNPN and CDR2 SVGIG (reference sequence). This CDR3 comprises 15 residues. The CDR3 nucleotides read TGTGCCTCCCAGCCGGCGGGAGAGGACACCGGGGAGCTGTTTTTT. Its protein is CASQPAGEDTGELFF.

This rearrangement joins TRBV25-1 to TRBJ2-3; a weak D match, TRBD2 (6 bases). V gave up 1 base and J gave up 6 bases, with 11 bases separating them. The CDR3 runs 14 residues. From germline, CDR1 is MGHDK and CDR2 SYGVNS. CDR3 sequence reads: CASSEFGGADTQYF. Written as DNA, the CDR3 is TGTGCCAGCAGTGAATTCGGAGGGGCCGATACGCAGTATTTT.

The count of this clone is one. This chain uses TRBV19 with TRBJ2-7; 8 nucleotides line up with TRBD2. The germline CDR1 and CDR2 sequences are LNHDA and SQIVND (reference sequence). V lost 1 base to trimming and J lost 3 bases; unmatched junction nucleotides: 5. This CDR3 has 15 residues. In DNA form, the CDR3 reads TGTGCCAGTAGTATAGTAACTAGCGGACACTACGAGCAGTACTTC. Encoded protein: CASSIVTSGHYEQYF. Full variable domain (rest looked up from reference TRBV19 and TRBJ2-7): DGGITQSPKYLFRKEGQNVTLSCEQNLNHDAMYWYRQDPGQGLRLIYYSQIVNDFQKGDIAEGYSVSREKKESFPLTVTSAQKNPTAFYLCASSIVTSGHYEQYFGPGTRLTVT.

This sequence joins TRBV5-1 and TRBJ2-5, with TRBD1 identical over 7 bases. Per the germline V gene, CDR1 is SGHRS and CDR2 is YFSETQ. The V and J ends lost 4 bases and 5 bases, in that order; junction bases with no gene match: 8. The CDR3 has 14 amino acids. The chain's CDR3 is CASSTNAGGETQYF. CDR3 DNA sequence: TGCGCCAGCAGCACGAACGCAGGGGGTGAGACCCAGTACTTC.

The V gene is TRBV6-1, the J gene TRBJ2-7, with TRBD1 matching 9 bases. CDR3 size: 16 residues. The trim removed 4 bases at V and 1 base at J, leaving 8 bases unmatched. Germline V gives CDR1 MNHNS, CDR2 SASEGT. The CDR3 DNA reads as TGTGCCAGCAGTGGATTTCCGGGACAGGGTTCCTACGAGCAGTACTTC. Its translation: CASSGFPGQGSYEQYF.

The chain uses TRBV6-1 and TRBJ2-7, with 7 bases that match TRBD1. Trimming removed 0 bases from V and 0 bases from J; junction bases left unmatched: 14. This CDR3 contains 19 residues. The V gene's germline CDR1 is MNHNS and CDR2 SASEGT. The CDR3 spells CASSEALGRGSQFSYEQYF. DNA for the CDR3: TGTGCCAGCAGTGAAGCGCTAGGCAGGGGGTCCCAGTTCTCCTACGAGCAGTACTTC.

The chain employs TRBV4-2 and TRBJ1-5; 10 bases are shared with TRBD1. This CDR3 contains 15 residues. J lost 6 bases, V lost 4 bases, and 6 bases had no gene match. Germline values: CDR1 LGHNA, CDR2 YNFKEQ. Here the CDR3 reads CASSPGTGESQPQHF. In DNA form, the CDR3 reads TGTGCCAGCAGCCCCGGGACAGGGGAGAGTCAGCCCCAGCATTTT.

The chain combines TRBV6-5 with TRBJ2-2; 11 bases map to TRBD1. The germline gives CDR1 MNHEY, CDR2 SVGAGI. CDR3 length equals 15 residues. After removal of 2 bases from V and 8 bases from J, the junction contained 4 bases not matched to a gene. The CDR3 region has the DNA TGTGCCAGCAGTTACGGACAGGGGGCGGGAGGGGAGCTGTTTTTT. This gives the protein CASSYGQGAGGELFF.

V is TRBV7-2 and J is TRBJ2-5; 9 positions match TRBD1. Gene TRBJ2-7 matches the end of the DNA better, so the J call may be wrong. The CDR3 is 14 residues long. Germline V gene lookup returns CDR1 SGHTA and CDR2 FQGNSA. In DNA, the CDR3 is TGTGCCAGCAGCCAGGACAGGGGAGGCCACGAGCAGTACTTC. Translating it yields CASSQDRGGHEQYF.

V usage is TRBV5-1 and J usage is TRBJ2-1; D may be TRBD1 (5 bases). The germline V and J ends were trimmed by 0 bases and 9 bases, with 22 bases remaining between them. The CDR3 totals 17 residues. Germline-derived CDR1 and CDR2 are SGHRS and YFSETQ. The CDR3, as DNA: TGCGCCAGCAGCTTGGAACGAGTTCTGGGGCGAAGTGCTGAGCAGTTCTTC. It yields the protein CASSLERVLGRSAEQFF.

The rearrangement joins TRBV10-1 to TRBJ1-1, with TRBD1 as a possible D gene (6 bases). The CDR3 sequence is 13 residues long. V lost 5 bases to trimming and J lost 2 bases, with 9 bases between them. Looked up from germline, CDR1 is WNHNN and CDR2 is SYGVQD (reference sequence). CDR3 sequence: CASSLQGNTEAFF. For the CDR3, the DNA is TGCGCCAGCAGTTTACAGGGTAACACTGAAGCTTTCTTT.

The chain has TRBV28 and TRBJ2-4, with 10 bases aligning to TRBD1. The CDR3 contains 16 residues. Per germline, CDR1 MDHEN and CDR2 SYDVKM. V trimming: 1 base; J trimming: 7 bases; junction bases outside the gene matches: 7. In nucleotides, the CDR3 is TGTGCCAGCAGTTTATTAGCAGGACAGGGGGACAACATTCAGTACTTC. Protein product: CASSLLAGQGDNIQYF.

This rearrangement joins TRBV18 to TRBJ1-1; 8 positions match TRBD1. The CDR3 loop spans 14 amino acids. Trimming cost V 4 bases and J 5 bases; bases outside gene matches: 6. Germline V CDR1 and CDR2: KGHSH, LQKENI. CDR3 protein: CASSQTGGNTEAFF. Here the CDR3 DNA reads TGTGCCAGCTCACAAACAGGGGGGAATACTGAAGCTTTCTTT.

The chain uses TRBV2 and TRBJ2-1; 8 bases line up with TRBD2. Germline V lookup: CDR1 SNHLY, CDR2 FYNNEI. J was trimmed by 8 bases and V by 8 bases; bases with no gene match: 14. CDR3 size: 15 residues. CDR3 coding DNA: TGTGCCAGCCGGCGGGAGCGGGAGACGTGGGATGAGCAGTTCTTC. Encoded protein: CASRRERETWDEQFF.

In DNA form, the CDR3 reads TGTGCCAGTACTAGGAGTCTAGCGGGAGTCGAGACCCAGTACTTC. This sequence encodes CASTRSLAGVETQYF. The rearrangement joins TRBV19 to TRBJ2-5, with 10 bases that match TRBD2. The CDR3 contains 15 residues. The germline CDR1 and CDR2 sequences are LNHDA and SQIVND (reference sequence). Losses at the gene ends were 7 bases for V and 5 bases for J; bases not matched to a gene: 10.

The V call is TRBV7-9, the J call TRBJ2-5; 10 bases map to TRBD2. The trim removed 5 bases at V and 4 bases at J, leaving 4 bases unmatched. CDR3 length: 14 amino acids. Germline V gene data show CDR1 as SEHNR and CDR2 as FQNEAQ (reference sequence). CDR3 bases: TGTGCCAGCAGCGGAACTAGCGGGGTAGAGACCCAGTACTTC. The encoded protein is CASSGTSGVETQYF.

This clone is a singleton in its sample. The chain joins TRBV9 to TRBJ1-3; no firm D call. The length of the CDR3 is 14 residues. CDR1 is SGDLS, CDR2 YYNGEE, per germline. The V end was cut by 3 bases, the J end by 7 bases, with 14 bases between. DNA of the CDR3: TGTGCCAGCAGCGCCCCAGGAGGAGGGAACACCATATATTTT. Protein: CASSAPGGGNTIYF.

Notes on this clone: One end of the junction fails to match germline, which may point to a read error. The chain is built from TRBV2 and TRBJ2-7; 9 bases are a match to TRBD1. CDR3 length equals 14 residues. CDR1 and CDR2 (germline): SNHLY, FYNNEI. The CDR3 region has the DNA TGTGCCAGCAGAGAAGGGACAGGGACCTACGAGCAGTACTTC. This codes for CASREGTGTYEQYF.

This clone showed up just once. The chain uses TRBV19 and TRBJ2-7, with D possibly matching TRBD2 (6 bases). V lost 7 bases, J lost 2 bases, and 18 bases lay in between. CDR1 is LNHDA, CDR2 SQIVND, per germline (reference sequence). The CDR3 is made up of 15 amino acids. The CDR3 protein is CASKIAGTAPYEQYF. The CDR3 DNA is TGTGCCAGTAAAATTGCAGGGACTGCTCCCTACGAGCAGTACTTC.

The V call is TRBV30, the J call TRBJ1-6; 9 bases align to TRBD1. This CDR3 has 13 residues. Losses at the gene ends were 5 bases for V and 9 bases for J; bases not matched to a gene: 5. The germline V gene encodes CDR1 GTSNPN and CDR2 SVGIG (reference sequence). CDR3: CAWGGQGSSPLHF. The CDR3 nucleotides are TGTGCCTGGGGGGGACAGGGAAGTTCACCCCTCCACTTT.

V is TRBV9 and J is TRBJ1-3; unclear D gene. Looked up from germline, CDR1 is SGDLS and CDR2 is YYNGEE. This CDR3 has 17 residues. Trimming cost V 3 bases and J 8 bases, with 24 bases left between them. CDR3 in amino acids: CASSADPDPNPSDTIYF. In DNA form, the CDR3 reads TGTGCCAGCAGCGCCGACCCCGACCCGAACCCCAGCGACACCATATATTTT.

This sequence joins TRBV9 and TRBJ1-2; D is unresolved. CDR3 length: 13 residues. Germline V gives CDR1 SGDLS, CDR2 YYNGEE. Trimming removed 0 bases at V and 4 bases at J, with 7 bases between. The CDR3: CASSVDGSYGYTF. The CDR3 bases are TGTGCCAGCAGCGTAGACGGGTCCTATGGCTACACCTTC.